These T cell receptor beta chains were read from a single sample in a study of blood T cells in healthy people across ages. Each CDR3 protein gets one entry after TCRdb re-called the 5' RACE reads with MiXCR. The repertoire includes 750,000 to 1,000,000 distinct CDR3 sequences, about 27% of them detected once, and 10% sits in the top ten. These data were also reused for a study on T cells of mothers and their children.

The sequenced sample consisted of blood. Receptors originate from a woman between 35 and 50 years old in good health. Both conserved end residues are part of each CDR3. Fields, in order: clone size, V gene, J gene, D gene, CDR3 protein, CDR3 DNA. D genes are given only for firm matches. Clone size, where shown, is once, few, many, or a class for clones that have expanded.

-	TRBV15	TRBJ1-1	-	CATSKGGGLNTEAFF	TGTGCCACCAGCAAAGGCGGGGGGCTGAACACTGAAGCTTTCTTT
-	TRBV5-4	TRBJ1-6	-	CASSLRGAMGSPLHF	TGTGCCAGCAGCTTGCGGGGGGCGATGGGATCACCCCTCCACTTT
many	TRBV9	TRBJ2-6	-	CASRENEDLSGANVLTF	TGTGCCAGCAGGGAAAACGAGGACCTCTCTGGGGCCAACGTCCTGACTTTC
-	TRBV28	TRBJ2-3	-	CATLTTSTDTQYF	TGTGCCACTTTGACTACTAGCACAGATACGCAGTATTTT
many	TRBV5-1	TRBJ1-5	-	CASSLEGLNQPQHF	TGCGCCAGCAGCTTGGAGGGACTCAATCAGCCCCAGCATTTT
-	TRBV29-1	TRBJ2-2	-	CSAGTPNTGELFF	TGCAGCGCCGGGACACCGAACACCGGGGAGCTGTTTTTT
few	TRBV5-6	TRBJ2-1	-	CASSLMIAGATNNEQFF	TGTGCCAGCAGCCTGATGATCGCAGGGGCCACAAACAATGAGCAGTTCTTC
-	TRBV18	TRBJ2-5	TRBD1	CASSPRQGSKTQYF	TGTGCCAGCTCACCGAGACAGGGGAGTAAGACCCAGTACTTC
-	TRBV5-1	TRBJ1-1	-	CASSFQGSEAFF	TGCGCCAGCAGCTTCCAGGGATCTGAAGCTTTCTTT
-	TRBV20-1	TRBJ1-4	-	CSAYRAAGEKLFF	TGCAGTGCATACAGGGCCGCGGGTGAAAAACTGTTTTTT
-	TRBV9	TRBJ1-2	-	CASSVVPSNGYTF	TGTGCCAGCAGCGTAGTGCCCTCAAATGGCTACACCTTC
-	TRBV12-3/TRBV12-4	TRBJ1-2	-	CASGERVNYGYTF	TGTGCCAGTGGGGAGAGAGTTAACTATGGCTACACCTTC
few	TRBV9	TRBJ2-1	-	CASSVAQGFSYNEQFF	TGTGCCAGCAGCGTAGCTCAAGGATTTTCCTACAATGAGCAGTTCTTC